This passage covers 13 T cell receptor beta chains from one sample sequenced in a study of T cell clonotyping in hematopoietic cell transplantation. The assay was immunoSEQ multiplex PCR, and TCRdb's table has in-frame clones only and misses some. The profile shows roughly 37,000 clones, over 80% of them singletons. Sequencing was carried out using peripheral blood mononuclear cells. Receptors originate from a woman aged 40-49 years in good health. Some clones in this sample may be carry-over from other donors' samples.

This clone has only one observation. The CDR3 region is CASRRRVETSEAFF. In nucleotides, the CDR3 is TGTGCCAGCAGGCGTCGGGTGGAGACCTCTGAAGCTTTCTTT. J is TRBJ1-1 and V is TRBV2; D unresolved. The CDR3 runs to 14 residues. Germline CDR1 SNHLY, CDR2 FYNNEI. Trimming took off 6 bases at V and 6 bases at J, with 17 bases between the two ends. The full variable domain, rest sourced from reference TRBV2 and TRBJ1-1, is EPEVTQTPSHQVTQMGQEVILRCVPISNHLYFYWYRQILGQKVEFLVSFYNNEISEKSEIFDDQFSVERPDGSNFTLKIRSTKLEDSAMYFCASRRRVETSEAFFGQGTRLTVV.

V usage is TRBV30 and J usage is TRBJ1-3; a weak D match, TRBD1 (5 bases). This CDR3 region has 14 residues. Trimming removed 2 bases from V and 0 bases from J, with 8 bases in between. The V gene's germline CDR1 is GTSNPN and CDR2 SVGIG (reference sequence). The CDR3 is CAWSMGGSGNTIYF. The CDR3 bases are TGTGCCTGGAGTATGGGGGGCTCTGGAAACACCATATATTTT.

Here the CDR3 DNA reads TGTGCCATCAGAAACGACAGGGGTGGGACTGAAGCTTTCTTT. As protein: CAIRNDRGGTEAFF. The chain recombines TRBV10-3 with TRBJ1-1; TRBD1 aligns across 8 bases. Germline CDR1 and CDR2: ENHRY and SYGVKD. This CDR3 is built from 14 residues. The J segment lost 5 bases and the V segment lost 6 bases, leaving 8 bases of the junction unmatched.

This clone has just a few counts. The chain joins TRBV11-2 to TRBJ2-2; maybe TRBD2 (6 bases). This CDR3 has 16 amino acids. Germline CDR1 SGHAT, CDR2 FQNNGV. V lost 4 bases and J 0 bases, leaving 12 bases between the germline ends. CDR3 in amino acids: CASSWVADANTGELFF. The CDR3 DNA reads as TGTGCCAGCAGCTGGGTAGCGGACGCGAACACCGGGGAGCTGTTTTTT.

This sequence joins TRBV30 and TRBJ1-2, with D possibly being TRBD1 (5 bases). The V and J ends lost 8 bases and 6 bases respectively, with 19 bases between them. CDR3 length equals 13 residues. The germline V gene encodes CDR1 GTSNPN and CDR2 SVGIG (reference sequence). CDR3: CAGLDWQGDGYTF. CDR3 sequence (DNA): TGTGCCGGACTGGACTGGCAAGGGGATGGCTACACCTTC.

The CDR3 nucleotides read TGTGCCAGCAGTTATAGCGGGAGAACCGGGGAGCTGTTTTTT. Its protein product is CASSYSGRTGELFF. This sequence joins TRBV6-1 and TRBJ2-2; 9 bases fit TRBD2. Germline CDR1 is MNHNS and CDR2 is SASEGT. This CDR3 region has 14 residues. V shed 5 bases and J 5 bases; nucleotides not matched to a gene: 3.

V is TRBV7-2 and J is TRBJ2-2, with a weak D call TRBD2 (5 bases). With 5 bases removed from V and 3 bases from J, the gap between germline ends came to 13 bases. Per the germline V gene, CDR1 is SGHTA and CDR2 is FQGNSA. There are 15 residues in the CDR3. The CDR3 region has the DNA TGTGCCAGCAGCCCCACCCGAGGGTACACCGGGGAGCTGTTTTTT. As protein: CASSPTRGYTGELFF.

Regarding this clone: Its ends do not fully match the called genes, so a read error is possible. The CDR3 protein is CASSLAGVRYSEQFF. In DNA form, the CDR3 reads TGTGCCAGCAGCTTAGCAGGGGTCCGTTACAGTGAGCAGTTCTTC. V gene TRBV11-2 combines with J gene TRBJ2-1; perhaps TRBD1 as D (6 bases). Germline loops: CDR1 SGHAT, CDR2 FQNNGV. The CDR3 spans 15 residues.

The chain joins TRBV5-6 to TRBJ2-1; 11 bases match TRBD2. The CDR3 totals 18 residues. Per the germline V gene, CDR1 is SGHDT and CDR2 is YYEEEE. The V segment lost 0 bases and the J segment 3 bases; nucleotides outside the gene matches: 8. The CDR3 sequence is CASSLGGLAGGLYNEQFF. The CDR3 coding sequence is TGTGCCAGCAGCTTGGGAGGTTTAGCGGGAGGGCTCTACAATGAGCAGTTCTTC.

The V call is TRBV6-5, the J call TRBJ2-7; no reliable D call. V was cut by 2 bases and J by 3 bases, with 11 bases left in between. CDR1 and CDR2 (germline): MNHEY, SVGAGI. This CDR3 contains 14 residues. The CDR3: CASSYHDGYYEQYF. The DNA for the CDR3 is TGTGCCAGCAGTTACCACGACGGATACTACGAGCAGTACTTC.

This chain joins TRBV29-1 and TRBJ2-7; no clear D. Germline CDR1 SQVTM, CDR2 ANQGSEA. The CDR3 contains 12 residues. V was shortened by 0 bases and J by 1 base, with 4 bases between the two germline ends. CDR3 in DNA: TGCAGCGTTGAAGAGGGTTCCTACGAGCAGTACTTC. It yields the protein CSVEEGSYEQYF.

There are a few counts of this clone. The rearrangement joins TRBV11-2 to TRBJ1-2; possibly TRBD1 for D (5 bases). Germline V lookup: CDR1 SGHAT, CDR2 FQNNGV. V lost 5 bases and J lost 4, with 11 bases in between. This CDR3 contains 13 residues. CDR3 DNA: TGTGCCAGCAGCGCGGACACGTTCTATGGCTACACCTTC. Its protein is CASSADTFYGYTF.

The CDR3 is CAISYPGQGAGGYTF. CDR3 nucleotides: TGTGCCATCAGTTACCCGGGACAGGGGGCTGGAGGCTACACCTTC. The chain has TRBV10-3 and TRBJ1-2, with 12 bases identical to TRBD1. CDR3 size: 15 residues. The junction had 9 bases not matched to a gene; V was cut back by 5 bases and J by 8 bases. The germline V gene encodes CDR1 ENHRY and CDR2 SYGVKD.